The clone carrying this T cell receptor (beta chain) showed up just a few times. These data come from a study of T-cell reconstitution after alpha-beta-depleted transplantation in children. The authors prepared the TCRbeta library with unique molecular identifiers. TCRdb used MiXCR to reprocess the PCR reads, holding one entry per CDR3 protein. Of a few hundred thousand distinct CDR3 sequences listed, roughly 11% were seen once; the top ten hold about 5%. Between the trimmed V and J ends, which lost 4 bases and 5 bases, there was a span of 12 bases. This CDR3 region has 14 residues. The sample here was PBMCs from the stem cell graft donor, taken from the stem cell graft. The clonotype comes from a human donor who donated a stem cell graft to a child with acute myeloid leukemia. The rearrangement uses TRBV12-3 or TRBV12-4 and TRBJ2-1; D could derive from TRBD1 or TRBD2 (5 bases each). CDR3 residues: CASSSWDGDNEQFF. The CDR3 DNA reads TGTGCCAGCAGTTCGTGGGACGGCGACAATGAGCAGTTCTTC.